This T cell receptor beta chain comes out of a study of blood T cells in healthy people across ages. Each sample provided at least 5 micrograms of extracted total RNA. Findings and caveats of the study: A roughly linear age-dependent decrease characterized TCR beta diversity per million T cells.

Combining a sample-barcoded 5' primer with a J-beta primer mix, a second PCR ran for 7 to 11 cycles. TCRdb re-analysed the 5' RACE reads in MiXCR, keeping a single row per CDR3 protein. The table has 450,000 to 650,000 distinct CDR3 sequences, approximately 25% seen once. V was trimmed by 0 bases and J by 9 bases, leaving 10 bases between them. This CDR3 is built from 13 residues. CDR1 SGHKS and CDR2 YYEKEE come from the germline V gene (reference sequence). With regard to this clonotype: The antigen remains undetermined.

This same sample was also taken into another study, of T cells of mothers and their children. That investigation notes: The TCR beta CDR3 read count exceeded 10 million for each mother and was 2.5 million to 3 million for each child.

The rearrangement uses TRBV5-5 and TRBJ2-1, with D unresolved. The sequence was collected from a boy between 10 and 17 years old in good health. Sequences were obtained from blood. CDR3 residues: CASSLVPLLEQFF. The DNA of the CDR3 is TGTGCCAGCAGCTTGGTTCCCCTTCTTGAGCAGTTCTTC.